The sequence of this T cell receptor (beta chain) was determined in a study of blood T cell repertoires in COVID-19 (dated by TCRdb to 2020 to 2022). Turning to the overall study: Collaborator samples came from the United States, Italy and Spain and covered acute and convalescent phases of COVID-19. The prospective study material was composed of cDNA or gDNA derived from T cells, B-cell-depleted T cells, or PBMCs. Subjects who had been exposed to COVID-19, were actively infected with it, or had recovered from it provided the deeply sampled blood TCRbeta repertoires that made up the dataset. The repertoires were released in a freely available public database meant as a resource for research on the immune response to SARS-CoV-2. The samples were drawn from two sources: the first 160 participants of the ongoing ImmuneRACE study, and about 1,300 subjects contributed by 6 global collaborators. Nearly every sample came with metadata listing a de-identified subject ID, COVID-19 status, age in years and sex. HLA class I and class II types, where available, came from metadata supplied by the sample provider rather than from assay-based typing.

Notes on this clone: Its target antigen remains unknown. Base qualities are not at hand, and no much larger clone is one base apart.

Counted from cysteine to phenylalanine, this CDR3 has 14 amino acids. The CDR3 DNA has 42 bases and is translated from base 1. In the germline V gene, CDR1 corresponds to SGHAT and CDR2 to FQNNGV. V is shortened by 1 base, J by 10 bases, and the region joining them spans 16 bases. The collaborating institutions used their own protocols to collect whole blood in K2EDTA tubes. Collaborator samples were shipped for TCRbeta analysis as frozen whole blood, isolated PBMCs, or DNA extracted from either sample type. TCRbeta CDR3 regions were amplified from genomic DNA by means of the immunoSEQ Assay, a bias-controlled multiplex PCR. On the study's bioinformatics: The number of nucleated cells in each sample was estimated by amplification of reference gene primers within the assay. To quantify the absolute abundance of each unique TCRbeta CDR3 rearrangement, sequence reads were collapsed and filtered. Productive Simpson clonality was computed per sample as the square root of Simpson's diversity index over productive rearrangements. Held by TCRdb, this immuneACCESS table contains in-frame sequences only and omits some clones. Under half of the omission traces to an unresolved V gene where checked; the cause of the rest is unknown. V and J calls and clone size are as listed in that table; D and trimming were resolved from the DNA. This sample comprises 140,000 to 150,000 clones, roughly 89% of them detected only once. The top ten clones comprise around 2.9% of the sample.

General study outcomes and caveats: How much clinical and demographic metadata was included differed by source and by participant, and the metadata was provided uncurated.

This clonotype originated in a man aged 55-75 years with active or convalescent COVID-19. This chain is built from TRBV11-2 and TRBJ1-2; the D region possibly corresponds to TRBD1 (6 bases align). Sequencing was done on a sample of peripheral blood. CDR3 sequence: CASSLGGSGGAYTF. DNA sequence: TGTGCCAGCAGCTTAGGGGGCTCTGGGGGCGCCTACACCTTC.